Presented here are 19 T cell receptor beta chains from one specimen sequenced in a study of blood T cell repertoires in COVID-19. Clones were read by immunoSEQ multiplex PCR, and TCRdb kept only the in-frame ones, dropping some. Of 250,000 to 350,000 clones listed, roughly 86% are singletons. Sequencing input: peripheral blood. Receptor source: a woman in her forties or fifties who had recovered from COVID-19.

This CDR3 reads CASSQGYYEQYF. In DNA, the CDR3 is TGTGCCAGCAGCCAGGGGTACTACGAGCAGTACTTC. The gene calls are TRBV6-2 or TRBV6-3 and TRBJ2-7; D might be TRBD1 (6 bases). Trimming removed 6 bases from V and 3 bases from J, with 9 bases in between. The V gene's germline CDR1 is MNHEY and CDR2 SVGEGT. The length of the CDR3 is 12 residues.

The chain joins TRBV6-5 to TRBJ2-2; possible D gene TRBD2, 5 bases. With 10 bases removed from V and 0 bases from J, the gap between germline ends came to 12 bases. Germline-derived CDR1 and CDR2 are MNHEY and SVGAGI. This CDR3 spans 14 amino acids. CDR3 residues: CATERSPNTGELFF. The CDR3 region has the DNA TGTGCCACAGAGCGGAGTCCGAACACCGGGGAGCTGTTTTTT.

This chain joins TRBV10-3 and TRBJ1-5; possible D gene TRBD1, 5 bases. Trimming removed 6 bases at V and 3 bases at J, with 15 bases between. Germline CDR1 reads ENHRY; CDR2 reads SYGVKD. There are 15 residues in the CDR3. This chain's CDR3 is CAISPTDNYNQPQHF. The CDR3 nucleotides read TGTGCCATCAGCCCGACGGACAACTACAATCAGCCCCAGCATTTT.

The V and J genes are TRBV5-5 and TRBJ2-7, with D perhaps TRBD1 (6 bases). The V end lost 4 bases, the J end lost 0 bases, and 11 bases lay between the germline ends. The CDR3 extends over 14 amino acids. Germline loops: CDR1 SGHKS, CDR2 YYEKEE (reference sequence). CDR3 protein: CASSVDSSSYEQYF. The CDR3 coding sequence is TGTGCCAGCAGCGTGGACAGTAGCTCCTACGAGCAGTACTTC.

The gene calls are TRBV27 and TRBJ2-2, with no clear D. The germline V gene encodes CDR1 MNHEY and CDR2 SMNVEV (reference sequence). This CDR3 is built from 14 residues. V was cut by 2 bases and J by 6 bases, with 10 bases left in between. The CDR3 coding sequence is TGTGCCAGCAGTTTAAGGAGCGAGGCCGGGGAGCTGTTTTTT. Residues: CASSLRSEAGELFF.

V and J are TRBV6-1 and TRBJ1-2; no reliable D call. Germline V gene lookup returns CDR1 MNHNS and CDR2 SASEGT. The CDR3 totals 14 residues. With 3 bases removed from V and 2 bases from J, the gap between germline ends came to 10 bases. The CDR3 DNA sequence: TGTGCCAGCAGTGAGTCCGGGGTGAACTATGGCTACACCTTC. Protein: CASSESGVNYGYTF.

This clone was recorded once. The J gene is TRBJ2-7, the V gene TRBV28; D remains ambiguous. Trimming took off 7 bases at V and 5 bases at J, with 15 bases between the two ends. The CDR3 spans 13 residues. Germline CDR1 is MDHEN and CDR2 is SYDVKM. DNA for the CDR3: TGTGCCAGCACCACTGGGCCGAGCCACGAGCAGTACTTC. Translation: CASTTGPSHEQYF.

The table lists this clone with a count of one. The chain carries TRBV5-6 and TRBJ2-6, with 7 bases that match TRBD1. V dropped 8 bases and J dropped 0; count of bases not matched to a gene: 8. CDR3 length: 16 amino acids. CDR1 SGHDT and CDR2 YYEEEE come from the germline V gene. CDR3 bases: TGTGCCAGTCGGACAGGATCTTTCTCTGGGGCCAACGTCCTGACTTTC. It yields the protein CASRTGSFSGANVLTF.

The V and J genes are TRBV2 and TRBJ1-5, with D unclear. Between the trimmed V and J ends, which lost 3 bases and 0 bases, there was a span of 3 bases. CDR3 length: 13 amino acids. The germline V gene has CDR1 SNHLY and CDR2 FYNNEI. CDR3 in DNA: TGTGCCAGCAGTGACGGTAGCAATCAGCCCCAGCATTTT. Residues: CASSDGSNQPQHF.

V gene TRBV10-3 combines with J gene TRBJ1-1, with D perhaps TRBD1 (6 bases). Germline V gene lookup returns CDR1 ENHRY and CDR2 SYGVKD. V was cut by 3 bases and J by 10 bases, with 15 bases left in between. This CDR3 is built from 13 residues. The CDR3 DNA is TGTGCCATCAGTGATCGGGGGGCTGGGGGAGCTTTCTTT. Its protein product is CAISDRGAGGAFF.

This rearrangement joins TRBV5-1 to TRBJ2-1, with 9 positions matching TRBD1. The CDR3 loop spans 17 amino acids. CDR1 is SGHRS and CDR2 is YFSETQ in the germline V gene. V trimming: 0 bases; J trimming: 6 bases; junction bases outside the gene matches: 10. DNA of the CDR3: TGCGCCAGCAGCTTGGGATATAGGACAGGGGATCCCAATGAGCAGTTCTTC. This translates into CASSLGYRTGDPNEQFF.

This clone was counted a single time. The V call is TRBV6-5, the J call TRBJ2-3; a possible D gene is TRBD2 (5 bases). CDR1 MNHEY and CDR2 SVGAGI come from the germline V gene. The CDR3 consists of 15 residues. V was trimmed by 3 bases and J by 4 bases, leaving 14 bases between them. In DNA, the CDR3 is TGTGCCAGCAGTTATCTCGGGGTTGGCGCAGATACGCAGTATTTT. This encodes CASSYLGVGADTQYF.

J is TRBJ1-1 and V is TRBV14; TRBD1 matches 7 bases. Germline V gene lookup returns CDR1 SGHDN and CDR2 FVKESK. Trimming cost V 0 bases and J 1 base; bases outside gene matches: 5. The CDR3 sequence is 16 residues long. The CDR3 DNA is TGTGCCAGCAGCCAAGATAACAGGGGACCGAACACTGAAGCTTTCTTT. Amino acid sequence: CASSQDNRGPNTEAFF.

The rearrangement joins TRBV11-3 to TRBJ2-3; perhaps TRBD2 as D (5 bases). V shed 4 bases and J shed 2 bases, with 13 bases lying between them. CDR1 SGHNT and CDR2 YENEEA come from the germline V gene. The CDR3 runs 15 residues. The CDR3 loop reads CASSSDSTDTDTQYF. As DNA, the CDR3 is TGTGCCAGCAGCTCGGACTCTACGGACACAGATACGCAGTATTTT.

The J gene is TRBJ1-1, the V gene TRBV29-1; the D is unclear. Germline assignment: CDR1 SQVTM and CDR2 ANQGSEA. The CDR3 length is 14 residues. The V gene lost 4 bases and the J gene lost 6 bases, with 18 bases spanning the gap. The CDR3 DNA sequence: TGCAGCGTTGTACCCCATTCGGGGATCGCTGAAGCTTTCTTT. This sequence encodes CSVVPHSGIAEAFF. Variable domain in full (rest from reference TRBV29-1 and TRBJ1-1): SAVISQKPSRDICQRGTSLTIQCQVDSQVTMMFWYRQQPGQSLTLIATANQGSEATYESGFVIDKFPISRPNLTFSTLTVSNMSPEDSSIYLCSVVPHSGIAEAFFGQGTRLTVV.

The chain is built from TRBV4-1 and TRBJ2-7, with 7 bases matching TRBD2. Germline V CDR1 and CDR2: MGHRA, YSYEKL. The CDR3 has 15 residues. J was trimmed by 6 bases and V by 0 bases; bases with no gene match: 8. Written as DNA, the CDR3 is TGCGCCAGCAGCCAAGAGGGGAGGGTGTTGGGCGAGCAGTACTTC. As protein: CASSQEGRVLGEQYF.

This sequence joins TRBV5-4 and TRBJ2-7; perhaps TRBD2 as D (5 bases). Germline V gene lookup returns CDR1 SGHNT and CDR2 YYREEE (reference sequence). The V end was cut by 1 base, the J end by 5 bases, with 10 bases between. The CDR3 runs to 13 residues. Written as DNA, the CDR3 is TGTGCCAGCAGCTTGCGAGGGAGCCACGAGCAGTACTTC. This codes for CASSLRGSHEQYF.

The chain couples TRBV10-3 to TRBJ2-1, with TRBD1 matching 9 bases. The CDR3 is 13 residues long. With V trimmed by 8 bases and J by 4 bases, 3 bases remained unmatched. CDR1 ENHRY and CDR2 SYGVKD come from the germline V gene. The CDR3 is CAIGTGTYNEQFF. The CDR3 DNA sequence: TGTGCCATCGGGACAGGGACTTACAATGAGCAGTTCTTC.

This chain connects TRBV7-8 to TRBJ1-5, with TRBD1 as a possible D gene (6 bases). In germline, CDR1 is SGHVS, CDR2 FQNEAQ. The CDR3 length is 16 residues. V shed 5 bases and J shed 5 bases, with 19 bases lying between them. The CDR3 sequence is CASSGVNRVRDQPQHF. The CDR3 DNA sequence: TGTGCCAGCAGCGGCGTCAACAGGGTCCGGGATCAGCCCCAGCATTTT.